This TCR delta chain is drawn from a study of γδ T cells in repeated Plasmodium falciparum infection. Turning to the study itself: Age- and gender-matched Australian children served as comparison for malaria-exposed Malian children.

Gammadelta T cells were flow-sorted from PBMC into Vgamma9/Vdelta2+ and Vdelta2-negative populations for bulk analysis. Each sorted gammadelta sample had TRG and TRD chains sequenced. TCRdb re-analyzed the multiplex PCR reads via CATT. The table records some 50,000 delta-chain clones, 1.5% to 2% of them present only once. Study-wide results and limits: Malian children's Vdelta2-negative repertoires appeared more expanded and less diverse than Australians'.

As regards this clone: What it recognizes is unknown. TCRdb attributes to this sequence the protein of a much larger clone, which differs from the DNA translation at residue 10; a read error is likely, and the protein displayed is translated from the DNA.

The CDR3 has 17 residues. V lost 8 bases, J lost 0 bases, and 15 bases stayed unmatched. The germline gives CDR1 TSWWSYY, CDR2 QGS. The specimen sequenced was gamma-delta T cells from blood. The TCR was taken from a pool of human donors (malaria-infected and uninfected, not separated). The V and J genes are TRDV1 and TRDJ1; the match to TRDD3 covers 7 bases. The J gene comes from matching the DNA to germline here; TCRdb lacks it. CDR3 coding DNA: TGTGCTCTTAAGAAAGGTAGCTGGGGGGAGTACACCGATAAACTCATCTTT. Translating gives CALKKGSWGEYTDKLIF.